The text below deals with one T cell receptor beta chain. A Seattle source enrolled patients during active infection and followed them longitudinally. Authors' data handling: Quantification of nucleated cells was approximated via reference gene primer amplification. Data came from immunoSEQ multiplex PCR; TCRdb stores just in-frame clones and leaves some out. V and J calls and clone size follow that table, whereas D and trimming were derived from the DNA. The sample holds some 200,000 clones, roughly 80% seen once. The entry originates in a study of blood T cell repertoires in COVID-19. Study context: The United States, Italy and Spain were the sources of the acute and convalescent COVID-19 samples. PBMCs, B-cell-depleted T cells, or T cells were the source of the cDNA or gDNA that made up the material.

Germline V gives CDR1 SGHNT, CDR2 YYREEE (reference sequence). CDR3 length equals 11 residues. V shed 2 bases and J shed 7 bases, with 7 bases lying between them. This clonotype was sampled from a woman between 40 and 55 years old with COVID-19, enrolled during active disease. Specimen: peripheral blood. The V gene is TRBV5-4, the J gene TRBJ2-7, with D uncertain. CDR3 residues: CASSFGREQYF. In DNA form, the CDR3 reads TGTGCCAGCAGCTTTGGCAGAGAGCAGTACTTC.